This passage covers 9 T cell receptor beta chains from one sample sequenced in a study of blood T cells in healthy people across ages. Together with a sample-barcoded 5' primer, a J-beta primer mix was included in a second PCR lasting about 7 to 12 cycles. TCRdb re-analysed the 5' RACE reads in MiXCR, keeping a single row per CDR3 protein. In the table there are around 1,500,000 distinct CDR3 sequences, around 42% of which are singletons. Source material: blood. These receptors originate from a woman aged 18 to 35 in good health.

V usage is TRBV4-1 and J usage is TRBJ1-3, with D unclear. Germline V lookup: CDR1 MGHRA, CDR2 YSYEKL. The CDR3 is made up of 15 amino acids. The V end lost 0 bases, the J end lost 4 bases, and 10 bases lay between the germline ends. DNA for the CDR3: TGCGCCAGCAGCCAAGACGGGCTACGGGGAAACACCATATATTTT. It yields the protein CASSQDGLRGNTIYF.

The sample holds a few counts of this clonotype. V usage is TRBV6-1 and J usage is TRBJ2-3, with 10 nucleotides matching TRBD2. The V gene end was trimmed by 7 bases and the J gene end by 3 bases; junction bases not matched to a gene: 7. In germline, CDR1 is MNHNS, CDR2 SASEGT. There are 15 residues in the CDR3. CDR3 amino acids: CASTQRGGRTDTQYF. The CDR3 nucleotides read TGTGCCAGCACCCAGCGGGGGGGTCGGACAGATACGCAGTATTTT.

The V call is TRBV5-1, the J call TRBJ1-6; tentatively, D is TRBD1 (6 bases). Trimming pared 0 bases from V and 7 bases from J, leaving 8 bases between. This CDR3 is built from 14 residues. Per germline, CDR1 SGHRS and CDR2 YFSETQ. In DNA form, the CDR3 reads TGCGCCAGCAGCTTGGACAGGGAAAATTCACCCCTCCACTTT. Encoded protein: CASSLDRENSPLHF. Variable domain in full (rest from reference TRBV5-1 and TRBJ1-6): KAGVTQTPRYLIKTRGQQVTLSCSPISGHRSVSWYQQTPGQGLQFLFEYFSETQRNKGNFPGRFSGRQFSNSRSEMNVSTLELGDSALYLCASSLDRENSPLHFGNGTRLTVT.

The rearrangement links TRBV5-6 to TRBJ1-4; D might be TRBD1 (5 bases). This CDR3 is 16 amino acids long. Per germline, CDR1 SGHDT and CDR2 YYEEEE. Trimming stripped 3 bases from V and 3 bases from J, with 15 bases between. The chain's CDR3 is CASSSGAGTANEKLFF. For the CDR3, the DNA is TGTGCCAGCAGCTCGGGTGCAGGGACGGCTAATGAAAAACTGTTTTTT. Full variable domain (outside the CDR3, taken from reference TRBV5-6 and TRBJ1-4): DAGVTQSPTHLIKTRGQQVTLRCSPKSGHDTVSWYQQALGQGPQFIFQYYEEEERQRGNFPDRFSGHQFPNYSSELNVNALLLGDSALYLCASSSGAGTANEKLFFGSGTQLSVL.

The CDR3 spells CRAGSGLSYNEQFF. The CDR3 region has the DNA TGCAGAGCCGGCAGCGGCCTTTCCTACAATGAGCAGTTCTTC. This chain uses TRBV20-1 with TRBJ2-1; TRBD2 might be the D (5 bases). Germline CDR1 is DFQATT and CDR2 is SNEGSKA (reference sequence). This CDR3 spans 14 amino acids.

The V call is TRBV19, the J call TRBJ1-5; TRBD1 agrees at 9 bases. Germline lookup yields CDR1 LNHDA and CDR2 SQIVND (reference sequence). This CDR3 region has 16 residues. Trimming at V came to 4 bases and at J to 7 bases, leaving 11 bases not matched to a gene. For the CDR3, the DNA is TGTGCCAGTAGTACCCTCTTCGGACAGGGGAACCAGCCCCAGCATTTT. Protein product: CASSTLFGQGNQPQHF.

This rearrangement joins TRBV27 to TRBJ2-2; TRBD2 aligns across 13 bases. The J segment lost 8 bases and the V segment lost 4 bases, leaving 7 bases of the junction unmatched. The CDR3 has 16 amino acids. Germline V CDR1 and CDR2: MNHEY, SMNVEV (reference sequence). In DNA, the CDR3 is TGTGCCAGCAGTTCTGGACTAGCGGGAGTATCAGGGGAGCTGTTTTTT. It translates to CASSSGLAGVSGELFF.

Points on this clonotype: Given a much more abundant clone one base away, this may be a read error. CDR3 DNA sequence: TGCAGCGTTGAGGGACGAGCGGGAGAAGCAGATACGCAGTATTTT. Translated: CSVEGRAGEADTQYF. The V call is TRBV29-1, the J call TRBJ2-3; 8 positions match TRBD2. J lost 4 bases, V lost 3 bases, and 9 bases had no gene match. CDR1 and CDR2 (germline): SQVTM, ANQGSEA. This CDR3 has 15 residues.

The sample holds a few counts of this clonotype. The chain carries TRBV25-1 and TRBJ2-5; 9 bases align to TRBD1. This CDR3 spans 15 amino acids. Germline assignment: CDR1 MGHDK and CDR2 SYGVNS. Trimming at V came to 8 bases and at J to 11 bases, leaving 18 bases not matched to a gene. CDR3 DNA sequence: TGTGCCAGCCACGACGCGGGACAGGGACAGTCGGAGCAGTACTTC. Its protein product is CASHDAGQGQSEQYF. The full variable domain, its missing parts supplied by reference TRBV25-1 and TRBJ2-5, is EADIYQTPRYLVIGTGKKITLECSQTMGHDKMYWYQQDPGMELHLIHYSYGVNSTEKGDLSSESTVSRIRTEHFPLTLESARPSHTSQYLCASHDAGQGQSEQYFGPGTRLLVL.